This TCR beta chain was obtained from a study of T cell responses to AZD1222 COVID-19 vaccine. Study-level points and caveats: Only five or six individuals given AZD1222 were seropositive at baseline.

V lost 4 bases, J lost 9 bases, and 17 bases lay in between. The germline CDR1 and CDR2 sequences are SGHRS and YFSETQ. The CDR3 spans 15 residues. This clone has only one observation. Its cognate antigen is unknown. TCRdb's copy holds only in-frame clones and misses some; the assay was immunoSEQ multiplex PCR. The top ten hold approximately 7% of the sample, which has around 50,000 clones, 80% to 90% seen once. The sample consisted of peripheral blood, taken 28 days after the second AZD1222 dose. This chain connects TRBV5-1 to TRBJ1-6; perhaps TRBD1 as D (5 bases). This clonotype was sampled from an adult who received the AZD1222 COVID-19 vaccine. The chain's CDR3 is CASSAQGGIGSPLHF. The CDR3 DNA is TGCGCCAGCAGCGCTCAGGGTGGGATTGGTTCACCCCTCCACTTT.